This entry is about one TCR beta chain. It lacks a known antigen. Qualities for individual bases were not recorded, and no much larger clone is one base off. The data derive from a study of T cell responses to AZD1222 COVID-19 vaccine (dated by TCRdb to the early 2020s). For the wider study: A total of 230 to 250 trial participants underwent TCR sequencing, of whom about 200 had received two doses of AZD1222 and 26 had received two doses of the MenACWY control vaccine. Trial participants were enrolled by age into subgroups of 18-55, 56-69 and 70-plus years, and about 150, 27 and 61 TCR-sequenced participants, respectively, were included in these subgroups.

What the time point label conveys for this sample: about 28 days (+/-7) after the second vaccine dose. AZD1222 recipients with second doses at about 4 weeks or about 12 weeks were pooled, because spike-specific TCR depth and breadth did not differ between schedules. The vaccinee samples were drawn from two UK trials, COV001 and COV002, one of which was a single-blind randomized controlled phase 2/3 trial testing AZD1222 (ChAdOx1 nCoV-19) in healthy adults. Trial participant PBMC samples were collected at day 0 and day 28 after the second dose for TCRbeta chain sequencing. Broader findings and caveats from the paper: Because no day 14 peak-response samples were available, the repertoires could be characterized only after the peak T cell response. Spike-specific TCR breadth and depth rose significantly after two AZD1222 doses compared with day 0 and with MenACWY recipients. The 56-69-year group was small, and its depth increase did not reach significance, likely because of low power. Nearly half of unique spike-specific TCRs reportedly recognized epitopes outside regions mutated in the B.1.351 and B.1.1.7 variants. Conclusions about previously exposed vaccinees were limited because only a handful of AZD1222 recipients were SARS-CoV-2 seropositive at baseline. CD4 TCRs associated with the vaccine covered the entire spike protein, and the dominant responses were in regions 160-218 and 743-854. Participants were mostly white British and included more females than males, and it was suggested by the authors that clonal diversity may have been underestimated.

The CDR3 regions of human TCRbeta chains were analyzed by immunosequencing. The paper's processing steps were these. Repertoire TCRs were checked for matches against a reference library of SARS-CoV-2-specific TCRs that had been generated using the MIRA antigen-specificity platform. Breadth was defined as the fraction of unique TCRs that were SARS-CoV-2-associated, and depth was defined as the fraction of total T cells that were SARS-CoV-2-associated. Using the MIRA data, each spike-specific TCR was assigned both to the spike region to which the TCR was reactive and to a CD4 or CD8 class. Log10-transformed breadth and depth values were compared by one-way ANOVA with Sidak's multiple comparisons tests. TCRdb holds this immuneACCESS table with in-frame rearrangements only. Some clones are missing; in checked studies, unresolved V genes explain under half, and the rest has no known cause. V, J and clone size were drawn from that table, and D and trimming were deduced from the DNA. The sample table contains some 180,000 clones; only one count was recorded for roughly 92% of them. Jointly, the top ten make up over 1.5% of the sample.

V is cut by 7 bases and J by 0 bases, and the space between the germline ends is 12 bases. Taken from cysteine to phenylalanine, the CDR3 has 14 residues. Only the CDR3 DNA stays, 42 bases, in frame from base 1. CDR1 and CDR2 are drawn from the germline V gene: SNHLY, FYNNEI. The chain was built from TRBV2 and TRBJ1-1, with TRBD1 tentatively as D gene (6 bases match). The TCR was taken from an adult who received the AZD1222 COVID-19 vaccine. The source was peripheral blood, collected 28 days after the second AZD1222 dose. Read as DNA, the sequence is TGTGCCAGCACAGGGGAGTGGGTGAACACTGAAGCTTTCTTT. This codes for CASTGEWVNTEAFF.